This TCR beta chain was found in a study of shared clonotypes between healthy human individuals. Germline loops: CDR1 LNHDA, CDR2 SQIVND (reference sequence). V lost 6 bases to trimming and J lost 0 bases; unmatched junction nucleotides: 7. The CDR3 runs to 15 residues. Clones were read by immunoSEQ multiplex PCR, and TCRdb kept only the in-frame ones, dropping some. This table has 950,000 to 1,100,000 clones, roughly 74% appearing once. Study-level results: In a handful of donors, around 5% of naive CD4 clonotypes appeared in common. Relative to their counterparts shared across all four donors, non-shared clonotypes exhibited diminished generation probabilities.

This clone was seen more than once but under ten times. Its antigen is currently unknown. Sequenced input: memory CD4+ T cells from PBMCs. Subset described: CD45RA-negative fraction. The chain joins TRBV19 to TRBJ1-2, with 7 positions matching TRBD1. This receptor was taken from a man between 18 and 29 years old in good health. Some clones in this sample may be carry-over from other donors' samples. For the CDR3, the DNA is TGTGCCAGTAGGGGACAGACGATAGCTAACTATGGCTACACCTTC. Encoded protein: CASRGQTIANYGYTF.